Listed here is a single T cell receptor beta chain. The antigen is undetermined. The sample is drawn from a study of T cell responses to AZD1222 COVID-19 vaccine. The CDR3 is made up of 16 amino acids. Germline CDR1 is SGHAT and CDR2 is FQNNGV. V was pared by 4 bases and J by 0 bases, with 15 bases between. Whole-study findings and limits: Unmutated variant regions are reportedly the target of nearly half of TCRs that are spike-specific. Seropositivity was recorded at baseline in only a handful of AZD1222 recipients. Vaccine-related CD4 TCRs covered spike, predominating at 160-218 and 743-854.

Assay: immunoSEQ multiplex PCR; the TCRdb copy retains only in-frame clones and omits some. Of about 100,000 clones in the sample, 87% were seen once. The receptor was derived from an adult in good health. The rearrangement uses TRBV11-2 and TRBJ1-1; D uncertain. The sequenced sample was peripheral blood, obtained on day 0 of AZD1222 vaccination. The DNA of the CDR3 is TGTGCCAGCAGCTCTATACGCGGAGCAATGAACACTGAAGCTTTCTTT. Its protein is CASSSIRGAMNTEAFF.